Below, 24 T cell receptor beta chains from the same sample are listed, as sequenced in a study of T-cell reconstitution after alpha-beta-depleted transplantation in children. The study, taken as a whole, reports: The authors attributed T-cell counts and diversity one year after transplant mostly to newly produced T cells.

Their antigens are not known. Preparation of the TCRbeta library involved a method that used unique molecular identifiers. TCRdb reprocessed the PCR reads via MiXCR and lists one record per CDR3 protein. The sample records about 300,000 distinct CDR3 sequences, over 7% being singletons. The sequences come from peripheral blood, collected 360 days after TCRalphabeta/CD19-depleted stem cell transplant. Every receptor here comes from a female patient aged 2 to 10 who had a stem cell transplant for Fanconi anemia, so the T cells may come from the graft donor.

This clonotype has ten or more counts. V is TRBV12-3 or TRBV12-4 and J is TRBJ1-2; D gene unclear. V lost 1 base and J 8 bases, leaving 17 bases between the germline ends. The CDR3 totals 15 residues. CDR3 in amino acids: CASSLGQSPQSGYTF. The DNA of the CDR3 is TGTGCCAGCAGTTTAGGGCAAAGCCCGCAGTCGGGCTACACCTTC.

The table lists this clonotype with many counts. This chain links TRBV7-9 with TRBJ2-1, with D hard to call. CDR1 SEHNR and CDR2 FQNEAQ come from the germline V gene (reference sequence). V lost 0 bases, J lost 8 bases, and 5 bases lay in between. This CDR3 comprises 12 residues. In DNA form, the CDR3 reads TGTGCCAGCAGCTTAGCCGACGATGAGCAGTTCTTC. This gives the protein CASSLADDEQFF.

The chain's CDR3 is CSARVGRVHQPQHF. CDR3 in DNA: TGCAGTGCTAGAGTAGGAAGGGTGCATCAGCCCCAGCATTTT. The J gene is TRBJ1-5, the V gene TRBV20-1; unclear D gene. The ends were cut back, 1 base at V and 5 bases at J, with 12 bases in the middle. The CDR3 totals 14 residues. CDR1 and CDR2 from the germline V gene are DFQATT and SNEGSKA (reference sequence).

This clonotype was counted only a few times. The CDR3 sequence is CASSFGLAGGRGDTQYF. In DNA, the CDR3 is TGTGCCAGCAGCTTCGGACTAGCGGGGGGGCGAGGAGATACGCAGTATTTT. The rearrangement joins TRBV7-2 to TRBJ2-3; 15 bases match TRBD2. The CDR3 contains 17 residues. Germline CDR1 reads SGHTA; CDR2 reads FQGNSA. J was trimmed by 5 bases and V by 3 bases; bases with no gene match: 6.

The chain joins TRBV4-1 to TRBJ1-4, with 8 bases lining up with TRBD1. CDR3 length: 16 residues. Germline V gives CDR1 MGHRA, CDR2 YSYEKL. Unmatched junction bases numbered 6, after V lost 4 bases and J lost 2 bases. The CDR3 DNA reads TGCGCCAGCAGCCCATGGAGGACAGGGACTAATGAAAAACTGTTTTTT. Encoded protein: CASSPWRTGTNEKLFF.

In this sample, this clonotype turned up many times. The rearrangement links TRBV7-2 to TRBJ2-1; the match to TRBD1 covers 7 bases. Germline trimming cut 2 bases from V and 2 bases from J; bases unmatched to any gene: 6. The CDR3 spans 16 residues. Germline V lookup: CDR1 SGHTA, CDR2 FQGNSA. The DNA for the CDR3 is TGTGCCAGCAGCTTAAGACGGACAGGCCCCTACAATGAGCAGTTCTTC. Translation: CASSLRRTGPYNEQFF.

In its sample, this clonotype was seen a few times. The chain combines TRBV12-3 or TRBV12-4 with TRBJ1-2; no firm D call. The CDR3 length is 14 residues. V lost 5 bases and J 3 bases, leaving 13 bases between the germline ends. The CDR3 DNA reads as TGTGCCAGCAGTGCCGGGCGAAGGGACTATGGCTACACCTTC. Protein product: CASSAGRRDYGYTF.

This clonotype was seen ten or more times. The CDR3: CASSLQRTNSPLHF. CDR3 nucleotides: TGTGCCAGCAGCTTACAGAGAACCAATTCACCCCTCCACTTT. The chain joins TRBV7-2 to TRBJ1-6; no firm D call. V lost 2 bases and J 7 bases, leaving 9 bases between the germline ends. The length of the CDR3 is 14 residues. CDR1 is SGHTA and CDR2 is FQGNSA in the germline V gene.

The sample holds a few counts of this clonotype. This chain links TRBV6-1 with TRBJ2-1; unclear D gene. The V end lost 4 bases, the J end lost 5 bases, and 12 bases lay between the germline ends. CDR1 and CDR2 from the germline V gene are MNHNS and SASEGT. The CDR3 consists of 14 residues. DNA of the CDR3: TGTGCCAGCAGTGCCGCCGACACAAACAATGAGCAGTTCTTC. It is translated as CASSAADTNNEQFF.

At least ten counts were recorded for this clonotype. The V call is TRBV7-9, the J call TRBJ1-1; no clear D gene. This CDR3 is 17 amino acids long. Deletions cut 1 base from V and 1 base from J, with 16 bases between. Germline CDR1 is SEHNR and CDR2 is FQNEAQ (reference sequence). The CDR3 DNA sequence: TGTGCCAGCAGCTTAGGCGAGGGAGGCGAAAAGAACACTGAAGCTTTCTTT. Translated: CASSLGEGGEKNTEAFF.

The chain employs TRBV6-2 or TRBV6-3 and TRBJ1-2, with D tentatively TRBD1 (5 bases). Trimming pared 5 bases from V and 6 bases from J, leaving 16 bases between. Per germline, CDR1 MNHEY and CDR2 SVGEGT. This CDR3 region has 14 residues. DNA for the CDR3: TGTGCCAGCAGTCCCTCCCACGGAGGGGATGGCTACACCTTC. Its protein product is CASSPSHGGDGYTF.

There are many counts of this clonotype. The chain carries TRBV9 and TRBJ2-5, with 11 positions matching TRBD2. The CDR3 contains 15 residues. After removal of 3 bases from V and 4 bases from J, the junction contained 5 bases not matched to a gene. From germline, CDR1 is SGDLS and CDR2 YYNGEE. CDR3 nucleotide sequence: TGTGCCAGCAGCGGGCTAGCGGGGGGAGGAGAGACCCAGTACTTC. It encodes CASSGLAGGGETQYF. The variable domain in full, with the rest retrieved from reference TRBV9 and TRBJ2-5, is DSGVTQTPKHLITATGQRVTLRCSPRSGDLSVYWYQQSLDQGLQFLIQYYNGEERAKGNILERFSAQQFPDLHSELNLSSLELGDSALYFCASSGLAGGGETQYFGPGTRLLVL.

This chain connects TRBV25-1 to TRBJ1-4; D is ambiguous. This CDR3 has 14 residues. With 6 bases removed from V and 5 bases from J, the gap between germline ends came to 13 bases. Germline V lookup: CDR1 MGHDK, CDR2 SYGVNS. CDR3 in amino acids: CASSPRGENEKLFF. In nucleotides, the CDR3 is TGTGCCAGCAGCCCCCGGGGAGAGAATGAAAAACTGTTTTTT. Looking up the rest from reference TRBV25-1 and TRBJ1-4 gives the full variable domain: EADIYQTPRYLVIGTGKKITLECSQTMGHDKMYWYQQDPGMELHLIHYSYGVNSTEKGDLSSESTVSRIRTEHFPLTLESARPSHTSQYLCASSPRGENEKLFFGSGTQLSVL.

There are a few counts of this clonotype. This chain joins TRBV5-1 and TRBJ1-1; the match to TRBD1 covers 7 bases. Looked up from germline, CDR1 is SGHRS and CDR2 is YFSETQ. The CDR3 contains 15 residues. V shed 2 bases and J 3 bases; nucleotides not matched to a gene: 7. The CDR3, as DNA: TGCGCCAGCAGCTTTACAGGGGATTGGGACACTGAAGCTTTCTTT. This sequence encodes CASSFTGDWDTEAFF.

The V gene is TRBV11-2, the J gene TRBJ2-3; 10 bases line up with TRBD2. This CDR3 has 15 amino acids. Germline values: CDR1 SGHAT, CDR2 FQNNGV. The V gene end was trimmed by 2 bases and the J gene end by 7 bases; junction bases not matched to a gene: 6. The CDR3 loop is CASSLSSGGDYTQYF. As DNA, the CDR3 is TGTGCCAGCAGCTTATCTAGCGGGGGTGATTATACGCAGTATTTT.

The V call is TRBV6-2 or TRBV6-3, the J call TRBJ2-1; TRBD1 matches 8 bases. CDR1 is MNHEY and CDR2 is SVGEGT in the germline V gene. CDR3 length equals 11 residues. V lost 7 bases, J lost 9 bases, and 2 bases stayed unmatched. CDR3 sequence reads: CASNDRGEQFF. The CDR3 DNA is TGTGCCAGCAACGACAGGGGTGAGCAGTTCTTC.

This clonotype was seen at least ten times. The chain carries TRBV6-1 and TRBJ1-2; 9 nucleotides line up with TRBD1. There are 15 residues in the CDR3. CDR1 is MNHNS and CDR2 is SASEGT in the germline V gene. Germline trimming cut 6 bases from V and 7 bases from J; bases unmatched to any gene: 12. CDR3 in amino acids: CASRTPGTGRGGYTF. The CDR3 DNA is TGTGCCAGCAGAACACCCGGGACAGGGAGGGGTGGCTACACCTTC.

The J gene is TRBJ1-5, the V gene TRBV5-6, with D hard to call. Germline V gene sequence: CDR1 SGHDT, CDR2 YYEEEE. There are 16 residues in the CDR3. The V and J ends lost 1 base and 5 bases respectively, with 16 bases between them. Here the CDR3 DNA reads TGTGCCAGCAGCTTGACGTCAGGAGCGGGGTATCAGCCCCAGCATTTT. It yields the protein CASSLTSGAGYQPQHF. Based on the CDR3 plus reference TRBV5-6 and TRBJ1-5, the full variable domain is DAGVTQSPTHLIKTRGQQVTLRCSPKSGHDTVSWYQQALGQGPQFIFQYYEEEERQRGNFPDRFSGHQFPNYSSELNVNALLLGDSALYLCASSLTSGAGYQPQHFGDGTRLSIL.

Many counts were recorded for this clonotype. V and J are TRBV20-1 and TRBJ2-7; D may be TRBD1 or TRBD2 (5 bases each). The CDR3 has 13 residues. Germline-derived CDR1 and CDR2 are DFQATT and SNEGSKA (reference sequence). V dropped 5 bases and J dropped 2 bases, with 13 bases sitting between them. In DNA, the CDR3 is TGCAGTGCTTACCGGGACGAGACCTACGAGCAGTACTTC. As protein: CSAYRDETYEQYF.

There are many counts of this clonotype. This rearrangement joins TRBV28 to TRBJ1-3, with a possible D match to TRBD1 (6 bases). V was cut by 3 bases and J by 0 bases, with 21 bases left in between. CDR3 length: 19 residues. Germline values: CDR1 MDHEN, CDR2 SYDVKM. The CDR3 sequence: CASSFLLGGGGPSGNTIYF. DNA of the CDR3: TGTGCCAGCAGTTTCCTCCTCGGGGGAGGGGGACCCTCTGGAAACACCATATATTTT.

This clonotype was found many times. This chain connects TRBV7-2 to TRBJ2-7; unclear D gene. V was pared by 5 bases and J by 3 bases, with 11 bases between. This CDR3 has 13 amino acids. Germline loops: CDR1 SGHTA, CDR2 FQGNSA. The CDR3 nucleotides read TGTGCCAGCAGCCAAAGGACGGGCTACGAGCAGTACTTC. This translates into CASSQRTGYEQYF.

This clonotype was seen only a few times. The chain combines TRBV11-2 with TRBJ1-4; a weak D match, TRBD1 (6 bases). Trimming took 5 bases from V and 8 from J, leaving 12 bases between them. This CDR3 is built from 13 residues. Per the germline V gene, CDR1 is SGHAT and CDR2 is FQNNGV. Here the CDR3 reads CASSPTGSEKLFF. The CDR3 DNA follows: TGTGCCAGCAGCCCCACAGGGAGCGAAAAACTGTTTTTT.

This clonotype was counted between two and nine times. The CDR3 region is CSARRWPGQGGTAVVNYGYTF. The CDR3 region has the DNA TGCAGTGCTAGGAGATGGCCGGGACAGGGGGGTACCGCGGTAGTTAACTATGGCTACACCTTC. The rearrangement uses TRBV20-1 and TRBJ1-2, with 11 bases fitting TRBD1. Germline lookup yields CDR1 DFQATT and CDR2 SNEGSKA (reference sequence). V shed 3 bases and J 1 base; nucleotides not matched to a gene: 22. This CDR3 has 21 residues.

This sequence joins TRBV4-2 and TRBJ2-6, with 9 bases matching TRBD1. The CDR3 loop spans 22 amino acids. From germline, CDR1 is LGHNA and CDR2 YNFKEQ. Trimming took 4 bases from V and 6 from J; bases not matched to a gene: 25. CDR3 in amino acids: CASSPWDYGQGPFVSEANVLTF. DNA of the CDR3: TGTGCCAGCAGCCCATGGGATTACGGACAGGGGCCCTTTGTTAGTGAGGCCAACGTCCTGACTTTC.